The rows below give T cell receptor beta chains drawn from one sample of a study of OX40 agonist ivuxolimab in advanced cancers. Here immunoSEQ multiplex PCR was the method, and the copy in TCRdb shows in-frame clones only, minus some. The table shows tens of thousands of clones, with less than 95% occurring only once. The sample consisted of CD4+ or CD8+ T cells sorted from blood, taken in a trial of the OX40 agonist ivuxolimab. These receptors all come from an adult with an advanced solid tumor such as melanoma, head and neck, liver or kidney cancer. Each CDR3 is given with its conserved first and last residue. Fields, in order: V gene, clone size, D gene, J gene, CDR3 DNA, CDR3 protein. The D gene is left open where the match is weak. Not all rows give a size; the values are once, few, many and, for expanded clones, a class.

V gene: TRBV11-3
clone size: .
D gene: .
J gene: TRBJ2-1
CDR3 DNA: TGTGCCAGCAGCTTATGGGGAATGGGACACAATGAGCAGTTCTTC
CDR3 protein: CASSLWGMGHNEQFF

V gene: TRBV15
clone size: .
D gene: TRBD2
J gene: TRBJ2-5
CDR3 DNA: TGTGCCACCAGCTCTTGGACTAGCGGAGTCCAAGAGACCCAGTACTTC
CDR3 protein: CATSSWTSGVQETQYF

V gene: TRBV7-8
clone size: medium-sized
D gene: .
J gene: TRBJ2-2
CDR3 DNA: TGTGCCAGCAGCTTAGCCCCAGATCTGCACGGGGAGCTGTTTTTT
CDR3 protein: CASSLAPDLHGELFF

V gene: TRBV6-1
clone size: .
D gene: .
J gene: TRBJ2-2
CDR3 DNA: TGTGCCAGCAGTGAAGTCTCAGCAAGTACCGGGGAGCTGTTTTTT
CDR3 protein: CASSEVSASTGELFF

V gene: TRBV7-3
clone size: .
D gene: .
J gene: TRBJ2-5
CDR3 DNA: TGTGCCAGCAGCCAGGGACTGCAAGAGACCCAGTACTTC
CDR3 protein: CASSQGLQETQYF

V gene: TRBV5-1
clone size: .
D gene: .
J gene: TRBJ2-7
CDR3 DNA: TGCGCCAGCAGCGGTAACTACGAGCAGTACTTC
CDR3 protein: CASSGNYEQYF

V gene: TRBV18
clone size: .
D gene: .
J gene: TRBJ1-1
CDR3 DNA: TGTGCCAGCTCACCACTAAACCTGCTTAAGACAGACAACACTGAAGCTTTCTTT
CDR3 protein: CASSPLNLLKTDNTEAFF

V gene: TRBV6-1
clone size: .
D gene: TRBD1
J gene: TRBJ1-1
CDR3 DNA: TGTGCCAGCAGTATGACAGGGGCGTACACTGAAGCTTTCTTT
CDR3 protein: CASSMTGAYTEAFF

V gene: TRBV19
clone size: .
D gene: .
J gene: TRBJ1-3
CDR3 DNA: TGTGCCAGTATTAACAGGGCTGGAAACACCATATATTTT
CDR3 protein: CASINRAGNTIYF

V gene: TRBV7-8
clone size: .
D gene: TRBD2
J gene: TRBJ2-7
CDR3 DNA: TGTGCCAGCAGCTCAAGACTAGCGGGAGGGCCCGGCGAGCAGTACTTC
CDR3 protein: CASSSRLAGGPGEQYF

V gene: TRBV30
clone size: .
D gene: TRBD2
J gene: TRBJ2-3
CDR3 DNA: TGTGCCTGGAGTGTCGGGACTAGCGGGGGCGATACGCAGTATTTT
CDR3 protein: CAWSVGTSGGDTQYF

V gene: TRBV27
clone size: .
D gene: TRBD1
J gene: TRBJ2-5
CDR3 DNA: TGTGCCAGCAGTCCAGGGTCCGGGACAGGGGGCCTAAATCAGTACTTC
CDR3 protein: CASSPGSGTGGLNQYF

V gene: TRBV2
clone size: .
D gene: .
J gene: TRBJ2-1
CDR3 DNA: TGTGCCAGCAGTGTGCGGACACCCTTCTACAATGAGCAGTTCTTC
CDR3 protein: CASSVRTPFYNEQFF

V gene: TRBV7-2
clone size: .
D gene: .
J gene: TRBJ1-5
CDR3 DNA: TGTGCCAGCAGCTTTTTGTCTCAGCCCCAGCATTTT
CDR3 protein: CASSFLSQPQHF

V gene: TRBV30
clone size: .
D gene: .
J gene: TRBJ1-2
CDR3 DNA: TGTGCCTGGAGTAAACAGCTCCACTATGGCTACACCTTC
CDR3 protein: CAWSKQLHYGYTF

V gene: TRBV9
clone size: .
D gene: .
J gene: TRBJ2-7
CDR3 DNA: TGTGCCAGCAGCGTAGACCCGGGACTCGTTCGTAACGAGCAGTACTTC
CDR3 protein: CASSVDPGLVRNEQYF

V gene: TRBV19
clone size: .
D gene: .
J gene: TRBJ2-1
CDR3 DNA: TGTGCCAGTAGTCTCGCCCACAGTCGTAATGAGCAGTTCTTC
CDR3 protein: CASSLAHSRNEQFF

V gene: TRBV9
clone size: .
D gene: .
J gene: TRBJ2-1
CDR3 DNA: TGTGCCAGCAGCGTAGCTAGGTTTGGCGAGCAGTTCTTC
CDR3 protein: CASSVARFGEQFF

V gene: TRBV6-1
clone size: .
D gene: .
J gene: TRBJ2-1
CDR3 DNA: TGTGCCAGCAGTGAAGGCTACCCCTTGGATGAGCAGTTCTTC
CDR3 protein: CASSEGYPLDEQFF

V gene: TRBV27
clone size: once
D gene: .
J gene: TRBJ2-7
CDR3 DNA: TGTGCCACCCGGGGGACCGATACCTACGAGCAGTACTTC
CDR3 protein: CATRGTDTYEQYF

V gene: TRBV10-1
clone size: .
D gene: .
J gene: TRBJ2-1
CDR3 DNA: TGCGCCAGCAGTGAGTCGAAGGGGTTCGGATGGCAGTTCTTC
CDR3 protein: CASSESKGFGWQFF

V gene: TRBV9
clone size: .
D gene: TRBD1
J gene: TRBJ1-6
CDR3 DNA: TGTGCCAGCAGCCCCGGACAGGGGAGGAATTCACCCCTCCACTTT
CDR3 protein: CASSPGQGRNSPLHF

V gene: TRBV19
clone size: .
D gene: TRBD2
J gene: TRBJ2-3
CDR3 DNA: TGTGCCAGTACCAGGGGACTAGCGGGAGGAGATACGCAGTATTTT
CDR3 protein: CASTRGLAGGDTQYF

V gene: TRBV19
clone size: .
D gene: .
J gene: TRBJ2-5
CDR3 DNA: TGTGCCAGTAGTCCGGCCGGGAACTATCGGGAGACCCAGTACTTC
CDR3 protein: CASSPAGNYRETQYF

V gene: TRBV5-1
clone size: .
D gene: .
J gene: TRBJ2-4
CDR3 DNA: TGCGCCAGCAGCCTGGGCGGGGCTGGCAAAAACATTCAGTACTTC
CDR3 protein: CASSLGGAGKNIQYF

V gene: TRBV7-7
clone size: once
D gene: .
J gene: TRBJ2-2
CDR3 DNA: TGTGCTAGCAGCCCAGACACCGGGGAGCTGTTTTTT
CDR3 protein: CASSPDTGELFF

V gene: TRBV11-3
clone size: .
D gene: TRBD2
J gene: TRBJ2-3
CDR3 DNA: TGTGCCAGCAGCCCCACTAGCGAGACTAGCACAGATACGCAGTATTTT
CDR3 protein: CASSPTSETSTDTQYF

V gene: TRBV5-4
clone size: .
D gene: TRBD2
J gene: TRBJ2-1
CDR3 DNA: TGTGCCAGCAGCCTACCCGGGGCTAGCGGGAGTGATGAGCAGTTCTTC
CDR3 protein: CASSLPGASGSDEQFF

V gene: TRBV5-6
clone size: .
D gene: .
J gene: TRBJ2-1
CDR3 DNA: TGTGCCAGCAGCTTGATTCCCCCCTCAAGCTCCTACAATGAGCAGTTCTTC
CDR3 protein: CASSLIPPSSSYNEQFF

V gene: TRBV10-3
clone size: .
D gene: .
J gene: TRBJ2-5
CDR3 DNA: TGTGCCATCAGTGGGGCAGAGTTAGAGACCCAGTACTTC
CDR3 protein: CAISGAELETQYF

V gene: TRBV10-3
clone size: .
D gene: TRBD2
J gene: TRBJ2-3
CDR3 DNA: TGTGCCATCAGGGGCGGAGCGGGAGGGGGCACAGATACGCAGTATTTT
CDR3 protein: CAIRGGAGGGTDTQYF

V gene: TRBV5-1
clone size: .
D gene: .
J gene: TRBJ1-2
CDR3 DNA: TGCGCCAGCAGTCTTGGCAGCCAACTAAACTATGGCTACACCTTC
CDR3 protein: CASSLGSQLNYGYTF

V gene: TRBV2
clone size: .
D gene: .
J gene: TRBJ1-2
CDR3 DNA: TGTGCCAGCAGCGAACAGGGTCGGAACTATGGCTACACCTTC
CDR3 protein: CASSEQGRNYGYTF

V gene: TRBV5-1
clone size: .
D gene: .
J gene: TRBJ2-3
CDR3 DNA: TGCGCCAGCAGCAACCGAGCGGATAACACAGATACGCAGTATTTT
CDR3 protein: CASSNRADNTDTQYF